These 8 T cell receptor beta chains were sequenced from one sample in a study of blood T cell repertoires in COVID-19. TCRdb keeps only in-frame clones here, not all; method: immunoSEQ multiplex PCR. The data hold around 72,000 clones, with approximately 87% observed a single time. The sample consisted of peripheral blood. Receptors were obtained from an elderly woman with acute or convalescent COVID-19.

CDR3 sequence reads: CASSPKGGEQYF. Written as DNA, the CDR3 is TGTGCCAGCTCACCTAAGGGGGGGGAGCAGTACTTC. This rearrangement joins TRBV18 to TRBJ2-7, with D perhaps matching TRBD2 (7 bases). V lost 3 bases and J lost 7, with 10 bases in between. The CDR3 runs 12 residues. Germline V gives CDR1 KGHSH, CDR2 LQKENI.

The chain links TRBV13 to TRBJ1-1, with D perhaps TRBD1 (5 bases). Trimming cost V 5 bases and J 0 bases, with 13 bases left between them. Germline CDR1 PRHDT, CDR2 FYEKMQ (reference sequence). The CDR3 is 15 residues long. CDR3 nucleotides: TGTGCCAGCAGCCAAACGGGACTCCTGAACACTGAAGCTTTCTTT. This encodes CASSQTGLLNTEAFF.

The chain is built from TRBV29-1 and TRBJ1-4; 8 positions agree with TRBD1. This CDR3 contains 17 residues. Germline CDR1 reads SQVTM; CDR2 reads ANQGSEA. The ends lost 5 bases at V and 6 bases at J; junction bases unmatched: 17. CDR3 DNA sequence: TGCAGCGTTCTTCTACGGACAGGGAGGGATCTCTATGAAAAACTGTTTTTT. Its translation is CSVLLRTGRDLYEKLFF. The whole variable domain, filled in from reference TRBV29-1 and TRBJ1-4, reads SAVISQKPSRDICQRGTSLTIQCQVDSQVTMMFWYRQQPGQSLTLIATANQGSEATYESGFVIDKFPISRPNLTFSTLTVSNMSPEDSSIYLCSVLLRTGRDLYEKLFFGSGTQLSVL.

This chain's CDR3 is CASGGAQASYEQYF. Written as DNA, the CDR3 is TGCGCCAGCGGCGGGGCGCAGGCCTCCTACGAGCAGTACTTC. The chain employs TRBV5-1 and TRBJ2-7; possibly TRBD2 for D (6 bases). This CDR3 spans 14 amino acids. V lost 7 bases, J lost 0 bases, and 14 bases lay in between. The germline V gene has CDR1 SGHRS and CDR2 YFSETQ.

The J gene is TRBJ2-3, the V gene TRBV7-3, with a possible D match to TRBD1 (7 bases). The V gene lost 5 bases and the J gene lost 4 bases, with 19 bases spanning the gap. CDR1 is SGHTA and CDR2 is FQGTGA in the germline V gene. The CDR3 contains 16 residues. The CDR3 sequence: CASSLSLARGADTQYF. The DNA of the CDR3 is TGTGCCAGCAGCCTATCTCTCGCCAGGGGGGCAGATACGCAGTATTTT. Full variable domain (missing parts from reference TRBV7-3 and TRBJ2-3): GAGVSQTPSNKVTEKGKYVELRCDPISGHTALYWYRQSLGQGPEFLIYFQGTGAADDSGLPNDRFFAVRPEGSVSTLKIQRTERGDSAVYLCASSLSLARGADTQYFGPGTRLTVL.

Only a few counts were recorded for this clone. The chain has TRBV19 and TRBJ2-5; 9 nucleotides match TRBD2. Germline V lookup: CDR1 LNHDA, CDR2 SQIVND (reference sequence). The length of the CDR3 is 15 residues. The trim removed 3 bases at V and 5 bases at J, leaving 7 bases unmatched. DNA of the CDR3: TGTGCCAGTAGTATGGCGGGAGGGCCGAGGGAGACCCAGTACTTC. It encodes CASSMAGGPRETQYF. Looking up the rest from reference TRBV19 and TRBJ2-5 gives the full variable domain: DGGITQSPKYLFRKEGQNVTLSCEQNLNHDAMYWYRQDPGQGLRLIYYSQIVNDFQKGDIAEGYSVSREKKESFPLTVTSAQKNPTAFYLCASSMAGGPRETQYFGPGTRLLVL.

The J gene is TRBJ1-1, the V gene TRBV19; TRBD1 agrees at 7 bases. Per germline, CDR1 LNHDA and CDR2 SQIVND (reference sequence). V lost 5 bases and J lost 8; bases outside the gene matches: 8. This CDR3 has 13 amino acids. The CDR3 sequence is CASSPGTALEAFF. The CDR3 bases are TGTGCCAGTAGTCCGGGGACAGCTCTAGAAGCTTTCTTT.

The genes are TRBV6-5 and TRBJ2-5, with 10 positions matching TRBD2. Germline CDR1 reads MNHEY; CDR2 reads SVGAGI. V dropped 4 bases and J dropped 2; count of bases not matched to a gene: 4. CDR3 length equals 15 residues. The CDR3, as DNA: TGTGCCAGCAGTTCAAAGCGGGGGGGACAAGAGACCCAGTACTTC. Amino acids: CASSSKRGGQETQYF.